The text below deals with one T cell receptor beta chain. The record originates from a study of blood T cell repertoires in COVID-19. Data came from immunoSEQ multiplex PCR; TCRdb stores just in-frame clones and leaves some out. The data hold 330,000 or so clones, with about nine tenths observed a single time. V was pared by 2 bases and J by 6 bases, with 5 bases of the junction left unmatched. Germline V CDR1 and CDR2: SGHRS, YFSETQ. The CDR3 has 14 amino acids. Material for sequencing was PBMCs or T cells enriched from blood (not recorded which). The genes are TRBV5-1 and TRBJ2-1, with 7 bases matching TRBD1. The sequence derives from a woman between 25 and 40 years old who had been exposed to COVID-19. As DNA, the CDR3 is TGCGCCAGCAGCTTAGGGGGCTTAGTCAATGAGCAGTTCTTC. It translates to CASSLGGLVNEQFF.